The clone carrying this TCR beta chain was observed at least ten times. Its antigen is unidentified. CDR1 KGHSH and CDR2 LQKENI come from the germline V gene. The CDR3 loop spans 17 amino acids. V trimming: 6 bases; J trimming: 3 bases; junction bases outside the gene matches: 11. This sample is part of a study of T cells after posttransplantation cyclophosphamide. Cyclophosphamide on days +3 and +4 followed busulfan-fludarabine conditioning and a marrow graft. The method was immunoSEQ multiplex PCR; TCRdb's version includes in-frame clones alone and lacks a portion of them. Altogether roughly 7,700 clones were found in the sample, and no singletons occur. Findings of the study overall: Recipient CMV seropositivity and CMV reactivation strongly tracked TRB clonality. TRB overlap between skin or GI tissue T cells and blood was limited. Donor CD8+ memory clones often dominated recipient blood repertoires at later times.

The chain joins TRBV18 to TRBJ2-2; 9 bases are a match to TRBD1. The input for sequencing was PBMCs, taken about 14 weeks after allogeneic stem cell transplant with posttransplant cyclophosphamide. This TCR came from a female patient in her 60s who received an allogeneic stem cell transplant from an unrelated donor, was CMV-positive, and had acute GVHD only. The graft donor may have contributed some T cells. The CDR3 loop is CASSQTTGGFDTGELFF. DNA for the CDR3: TGTGCCAGCTCTCAAACTACAGGGGGCTTCGACACCGGGGAGCTGTTTTTT.